This TCR beta chain is drawn from a study of OX40 agonist ivuxolimab in advanced cancers. Germline assignment: CDR1 SGHRS and CDR2 YFSETQ. CDR3 length equals 16 residues. J was trimmed by 5 bases and V by 3 bases; bases with no gene match: 10. The study's findings and limits: There were also nonresponders showing low normalized T-cell clonal expansion.

About this clone itself: Its specificity is unknown.

The data were produced by immunoSEQ multiplex PCR, yet TCRdb's version contains in-frame clones alone and is incomplete. The table lists approximately 160,000 clones, 94% of them singletons. The sequencing here drew on CD4+ or CD8+ T cells sorted from blood, taken in a trial of the OX40 agonist ivuxolimab. The rearrangement uses TRBV5-1 and TRBJ2-1; TRBD1 matches at 8 bases. The clonotype was recovered from an adult with an advanced solid tumor such as melanoma, head and neck, liver or kidney cancer. CDR3 DNA: TGCGCCAGCAGCTCCCCCAGGGGGCGCCTCGACAATGAGCAGTTCTTC. Encoded protein: CASSSPRGRLDNEQFF. Supplemented by reference TRBV5-1 and TRBJ2-1, the full variable domain reads KAGVTQTPRYLIKTRGQQVTLSCSPISGHRSVSWYQQTPGQGLQFLFEYFSETQRNKGNFPGRFSGRQFSNSRSEMNVSTLELGDSALYLCASSSPRGRLDNEQFFGPGTRLTVL.